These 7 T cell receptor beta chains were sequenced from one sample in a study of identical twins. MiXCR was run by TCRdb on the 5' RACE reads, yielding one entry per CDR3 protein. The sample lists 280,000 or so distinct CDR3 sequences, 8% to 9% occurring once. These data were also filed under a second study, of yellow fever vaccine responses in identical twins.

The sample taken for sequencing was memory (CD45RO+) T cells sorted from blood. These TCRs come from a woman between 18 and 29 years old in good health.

CDR3: CASSLSGLGGYTF. CDR3 nucleotides: TGTGCCAGCAGTTTATCAGGGCTGGGAGGCTACACCTTC. This rearrangement joins TRBV27 to TRBJ1-2; D not resolved. The CDR3 has 13 residues. CDR1 MNHEY and CDR2 SMNVEV come from the germline V gene (reference sequence). V lost 0 bases and J lost 8, with 10 bases in between.

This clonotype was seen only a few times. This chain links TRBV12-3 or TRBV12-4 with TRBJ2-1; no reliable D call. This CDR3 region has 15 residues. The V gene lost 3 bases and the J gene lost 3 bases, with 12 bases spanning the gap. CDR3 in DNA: TGTGCCAGCAGTTTGACGGAGTCGGGCTACAATGAGCAGTTCTTC. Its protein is CASSLTESGYNEQFF.

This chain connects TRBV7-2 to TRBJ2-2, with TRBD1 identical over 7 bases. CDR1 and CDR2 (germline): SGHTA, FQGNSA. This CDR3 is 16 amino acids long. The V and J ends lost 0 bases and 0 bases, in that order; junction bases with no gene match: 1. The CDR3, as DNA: TGTGCCAGCAGCTTAGCCGGGACAGCGAACACCGGGGAGCTGTTTTTT. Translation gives CASSLAGTANTGELFF.

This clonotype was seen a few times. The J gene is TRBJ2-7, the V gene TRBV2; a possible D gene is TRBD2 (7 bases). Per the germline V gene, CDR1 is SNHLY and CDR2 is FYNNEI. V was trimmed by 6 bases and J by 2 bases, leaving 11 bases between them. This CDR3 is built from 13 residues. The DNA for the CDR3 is TGTGCCAGCAGGTCCGGGGGGCCCTACGAGCAGTACGTC. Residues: CASRSGGPYEQYV.

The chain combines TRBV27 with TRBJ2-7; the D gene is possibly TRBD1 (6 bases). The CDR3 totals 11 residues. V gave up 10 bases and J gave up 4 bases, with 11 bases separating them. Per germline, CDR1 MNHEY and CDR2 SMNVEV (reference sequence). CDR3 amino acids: CATRRGYEQYF. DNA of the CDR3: TGTGCCACCCGCAGGGGTTACGAGCAGTACTTC.

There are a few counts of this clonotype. This chain's CDR3 is CSVLRNTEAFF. As DNA, the CDR3 is TGCAGCGTTTTAAGGAACACTGAAGCTTTCTTT. This chain connects TRBV29-1 to TRBJ1-1; D unclear. Germline V gene sequence: CDR1 SQVTM, CDR2 ANQGSEA. This CDR3 contains 11 residues. V was cut by 5 bases and J by 1 base, with 5 bases left in between.

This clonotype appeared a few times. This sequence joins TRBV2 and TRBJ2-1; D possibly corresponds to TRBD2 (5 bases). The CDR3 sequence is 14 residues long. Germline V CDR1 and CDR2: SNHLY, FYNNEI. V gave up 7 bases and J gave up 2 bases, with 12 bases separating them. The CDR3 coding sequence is TGTGCCAGCAACATGGCGGGCCCCTACAATGAGCAGTTCTTC. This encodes CASNMAGPYNEQFF.